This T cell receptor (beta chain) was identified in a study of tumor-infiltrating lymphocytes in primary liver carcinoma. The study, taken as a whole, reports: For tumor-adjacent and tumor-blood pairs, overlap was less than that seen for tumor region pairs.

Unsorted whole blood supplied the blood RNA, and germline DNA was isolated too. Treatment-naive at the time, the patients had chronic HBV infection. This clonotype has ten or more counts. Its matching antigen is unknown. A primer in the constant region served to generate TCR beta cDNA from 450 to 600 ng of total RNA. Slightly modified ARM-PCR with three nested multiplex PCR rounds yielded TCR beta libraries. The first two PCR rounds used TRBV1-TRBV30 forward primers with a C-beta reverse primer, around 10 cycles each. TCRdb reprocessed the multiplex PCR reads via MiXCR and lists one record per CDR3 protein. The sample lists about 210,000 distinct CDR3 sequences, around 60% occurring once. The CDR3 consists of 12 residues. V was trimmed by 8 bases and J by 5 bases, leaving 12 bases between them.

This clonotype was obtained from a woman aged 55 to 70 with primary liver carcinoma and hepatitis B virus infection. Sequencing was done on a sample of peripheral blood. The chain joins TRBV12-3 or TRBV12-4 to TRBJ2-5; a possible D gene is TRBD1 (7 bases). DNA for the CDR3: TGTGCCAGCCGCAGGGGGGTGGAGACCCAGTACTTC. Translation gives CASRRGVETQYF.